The 21 T cell receptor beta chains below all came from one sample that was sequenced in a study of T cell repertoires in aging, cancer and after chemotherapy. Amplification of TCR beta used genomic DNA extracted from peripheral blood. TRB rearrangements spanning V, D and J were amplified using mixed TRB-A/B primers. TCRdb independently ran MiXCR on the multiplex PCR reads; one entry per CDR3 protein. The data show some 19,000 distinct CDR3 sequences, with over 35% seen just once and about 15% held by the top ten. Material: blood. Receptor source: a human donor with a solid tumor.

The V call is TRBV5-1, the J call TRBJ1-1; D gene ambiguous. Germline values: CDR1 SGHRS, CDR2 YFSETQ. This CDR3 has 15 residues. V lost 0 bases and J lost 6, with 15 bases in between. The CDR3 sequence: CASSLDSPFGAEAFF. CDR3 sequence (DNA): TGCGCCAGCAGCTTGGACAGCCCCTTCGGCGCTGAAGCTTTCTTT.

The chain links TRBV11-1 to TRBJ1-6; possible D gene TRBD1, 6 bases. This CDR3 has 14 amino acids. Germline values: CDR1 SGHAT, CDR2 FQDESV (reference sequence). V gave up 4 bases and J gave up 7 bases, with 11 bases separating them. CDR3 sequence (DNA): TGTGCCAGCAGCTCGGGACACCGAAATTCACCCCTCCACTTT. This translates into CASSSGHRNSPLHF.

The CDR3 sequence: CASSVTVLNTGELFF. For the CDR3, the DNA is TGCGCCAGCAGCGTGACAGTTTTAAACACCGGGGAGCTGTTTTTT. V is TRBV5-1 and J is TRBJ2-2, with D possibly being TRBD1 (5 bases). Trimming removed 4 bases from V and 2 bases from J, with 12 bases in between. There are 15 residues in the CDR3. In germline, CDR1 is SGHRS, CDR2 YFSETQ.

This clonotype occurred a few times. This chain joins TRBV6-5 and TRBJ2-3; 8 bases align to TRBD1. CDR3 length: 19 amino acids. Germline CDR1 is MNHEY and CDR2 is SVGAGI. V gave up 5 bases and J gave up 4 bases; unmatched junction bases: 20. In nucleotides, the CDR3 is TGTGCCAGCAGTACAGTAGTTTTGGCAGGGGGCGCGACGGCAGATACGCAGTATTTT. This sequence encodes CASSTVVLAGGATADTQYF.

This clonotype turned up a few times. This rearrangement joins TRBV6-1 to TRBJ1-4; tentatively, D is TRBD1 (6 bases). Germline loops: CDR1 MNHNS, CDR2 SASEGT. The CDR3 covers 17 residues. Trimming cost V 0 bases and J 7 bases, with 18 bases left between them. CDR3 sequence: CASSEAFGAGEGEKLFF. CDR3 DNA: TGTGCCAGCAGTGAAGCCTTTGGGGCAGGGGAGGGTGAAAAACTGTTTTTT.

For this clonotype: Given a much more abundant clone one base away, this may be a read error. This chain links TRBV19 with TRBJ2-7; 7 nucleotides match TRBD2. Germline V gene lookup returns CDR1 LNHDA and CDR2 SQIVND (reference sequence). This CDR3 region has 15 residues. As DNA, the CDR3 is TGTGACAGTAGTATAACGACTAGCAGCTCCTACGAGCAGTACTTC. Its protein product is CDSSITTSSSYEQYF.

The chain couples TRBV5-1 to TRBJ2-6; D is unclear. Trimming stripped 0 bases from V and 0 bases from J, with 16 bases between. Germline V gene lookup returns CDR1 SGHRS and CDR2 YFSETQ. The CDR3 is made up of 19 amino acids. The CDR3 DNA follows: TGCGCCAGCAGCTTGGAGGGTGCGCAGCTTATCTCTGGGGCCAACGTCCTGACTTTC. As protein: CASSLEGAQLISGANVLTF. Supplemented by reference TRBV5-1 and TRBJ2-6, the full variable domain reads KAGVTQTPRYLIKTRGQQVTLSCSPISGHRSVSWYQQTPGQGLQFLFEYFSETQRNKGNFPGRFSGRQFSNSRSEMNVSTLELGDSALYLCASSLEGAQLISGANVLTFGAGSRLTVL.

This clonotype appeared a few times. The CDR3 DNA reads as TGTGCCAGTAGTATATCGGCCAGTAACTATGGCTACACCTTC. Translation gives CASSISASNYGYTF. The rearrangement joins TRBV19 to TRBJ1-2, with D unclear. The CDR3 runs 14 residues. Trimming removed 2 bases at V and 1 base at J, with 8 bases between. Per the germline V gene, CDR1 is LNHDA and CDR2 is SQIVND (reference sequence).

V and J are TRBV7-2 and TRBJ2-5; D is unresolved. Germline values: CDR1 SGHTA, CDR2 FQGNSA. Between the trimmed V and J ends, which lost 5 bases and 3 bases, there was a span of 13 bases. The CDR3 contains 14 residues. CDR3: CASSMDPREETQYF. CDR3 coding DNA: TGTGCCAGCAGCATGGACCCGCGCGAAGAGACCCAGTACTTC.

This clonotype was detected only a few times. The gene calls are TRBV6-4 and TRBJ2-2; D may be TRBD1 (5 bases). This CDR3 is built from 13 residues. V was cut by 3 bases and J by 3 bases, with 5 bases left in between. Germline V gives CDR1 MRHNA, CDR2 SNTAGT. Here the CDR3 DNA reads TGTGCCAGCAGTGAAGGGGACACCGGGGAGCTGTTTTTT. Translating it yields CASSEGDTGELFF.

The rearrangement links TRBV6-4 to TRBJ1-5; D possibly corresponds to TRBD1 (6 bases). The CDR3 extends over 13 amino acids. The germline CDR1 and CDR2 sequences are MRHNA and SNTAGT. V gave up 7 bases and J gave up 1 base, with 8 bases separating them. CDR3 sequence reads: CASKGVSNQPQHF. DNA of the CDR3: TGTGCCAGCAAGGGGGTCAGCAATCAGCCCCAGCATTTT.

This clonotype has a handful of counts. V and J are TRBV15 and TRBJ2-5; 10 bases map to TRBD2. V shed 3 bases, J shed 3 bases, and the junction held 4 bases outside the gene matches. This CDR3 has 15 amino acids. Germline CDR1 and CDR2: LNHNV and YYDKDF (reference sequence). The CDR3 DNA follows: TGTGCCACCAGCAGGGACAGCGGGGGGGAAGAGACCCAGTACTTC. This translates into CATSRDSGGEETQYF.

This clonotype was seen a few times. The rearrangement links TRBV6-2 or TRBV6-3 to TRBJ1-4; D gene unclear. This CDR3 has 15 residues. Trimming took off 2 bases at V and 7 bases at J, with 14 bases between the two ends. CDR1 is MNHEY and CDR2 is SVGEGT in the germline V gene. In DNA, the CDR3 is TGTGCCAGCAGTTACAGTATCGATACGGGTGAAAAACTGTTTTTT. It translates to CASSYSIDTGEKLFF.

The V and J genes are TRBV5-1 and TRBJ2-7; 9 bases are shared with TRBD1. The CDR3 contains 14 residues. V was clipped by 3 bases and J by 1 base; unmatched bases: 2. Germline CDR1 and CDR2: SGHRS and YFSETQ. CDR3 sequence: CASSWGTGSYEQYF. The CDR3 nucleotides read TGCGCCAGCAGCTGGGGGACAGGGTCCTACGAGCAGTACTTC.

The V gene is TRBV28, the J gene TRBJ2-4, with 7 bases fitting TRBD2. CDR3 length: 16 residues. From germline, CDR1 is MDHEN and CDR2 SYDVKM. The V and J ends lost 6 bases and 3 bases, in that order; junction bases with no gene match: 11. The CDR3 region is CASSPWGREGKNIQYF. DNA of the CDR3: TGTGCCAGCAGCCCGTGGGGGAGGGAGGGCAAAAACATTCAGTACTTC.

This clonotype is judged medium-sized. This sequence joins TRBV19 and TRBJ2-2; a weak D match, TRBD2 (5 bases). The CDR3 is made up of 11 amino acids. Germline values: CDR1 LNHDA, CDR2 SQIVND (reference sequence). V was clipped by 10 bases and J by 4 bases, with 7 bases between them. The CDR3 spells CATRATGELFF. For the CDR3, the DNA is TGTGCCACGCGGGCCACCGGGGAGCTGTTTTTT.

The rearrangement joins TRBV30 to TRBJ2-3; 14 bases are a match to TRBD2. Germline V lookup: CDR1 GTSNPN, CDR2 SVGIG (reference sequence). The CDR3 runs 17 residues. V dropped 2 bases and J dropped 7; count of bases not matched to a gene: 11. CDR3 sequence reads: CAWSPRLAGGRANTQYF. DNA of the CDR3: TGTGCCTGGAGTCCCCGACTAGCGGGAGGGAGGGCAAATACGCAGTATTTT.

The J gene is TRBJ1-2, the V gene TRBV27; D possibly corresponds to TRBD1 (5 bases). The CDR3 runs to 14 residues. Germline CDR1 MNHEY, CDR2 SMNVEV (reference sequence). The germline V and J ends were trimmed by 6 bases and 3 bases, with 14 bases remaining between them. In DNA form, the CDR3 reads TGTGCCAGCAGCCCCCGGGGGGTTGACTATGGCTACACCTTC. Protein sequence: CASSPRGVDYGYTF.

There are a few counts of this clonotype. The chain uses TRBV5-1 and TRBJ2-3; tentatively, D is TRBD2 (6 bases). Germline-derived CDR1 and CDR2 are SGHRS and YFSETQ. V was cut by 2 bases and J by 0 bases, with 10 bases left in between. CDR3 length: 15 residues. CDR3 protein: CASSFGGTSTDTQYF. DNA of the CDR3: TGCGCCAGCAGCTTTGGGGGGACTAGCACAGATACGCAGTATTTT. Looking up the rest from reference TRBV5-1 and TRBJ2-3 gives the full variable domain: KAGVTQTPRYLIKTRGQQVTLSCSPISGHRSVSWYQQTPGQGLQFLFEYFSETQRNKGNFPGRFSGRQFSNSRSEMNVSTLELGDSALYLCASSFGGTSTDTQYFGPGTRLTVL.

Only a few counts were recorded for this clonotype. V gene TRBV10-1 combines with J gene TRBJ2-3, with TRBD2 matching 8 bases. This CDR3 is built from 16 residues. Looked up from germline, CDR1 is WNHNN and CDR2 is SYGVQD (reference sequence). V gave up 0 bases and J gave up 6 bases; unmatched junction bases: 8. The CDR3 nucleotides are TGCGCCAGCAGTGAGTCGGTAGCGGGGCCTTGGGATACGCAGTATTTT. As protein: CASSESVAGPWDTQYF.

The rearrangement links TRBV24-1 to TRBJ2-3; D is perhaps TRBD1 or TRBD2 (6 bases each). V lost 8 bases and J 2 bases, leaving 19 bases between the germline ends. Germline V gene data show CDR1 as KGHDR and CDR2 as SFDVKD. The CDR3 totals 16 residues. CDR3 loop: CATMEGQRVTTDTQYF. Here the CDR3 DNA reads TGTGCCACCATGGAAGGACAGCGGGTTACCACAGATACGCAGTATTTT.